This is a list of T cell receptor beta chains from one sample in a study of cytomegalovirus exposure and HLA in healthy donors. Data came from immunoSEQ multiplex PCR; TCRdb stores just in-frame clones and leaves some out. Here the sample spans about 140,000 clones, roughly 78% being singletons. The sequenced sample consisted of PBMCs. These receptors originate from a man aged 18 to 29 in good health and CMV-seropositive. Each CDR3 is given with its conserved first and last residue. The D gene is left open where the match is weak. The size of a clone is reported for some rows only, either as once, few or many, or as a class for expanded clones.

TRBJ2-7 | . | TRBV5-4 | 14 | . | CASSSPGGEYEQYF | TGTGCCAGCAGCTCCCCCGGCGGGGAGTACGAGCAGTACTTC
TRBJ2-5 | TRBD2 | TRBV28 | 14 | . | CASSLSGGQETQYF | TGTGCCAGCAGTTTATCGGGGGGACAAGAGACCCAGTACTTC
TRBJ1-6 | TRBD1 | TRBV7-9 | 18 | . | CASSHFLGQSSYNSPLHF | TGTGCCAGCAGCCATTTTCTGGGACAGAGCTCCTATAATTCACCCCTCCACTTT
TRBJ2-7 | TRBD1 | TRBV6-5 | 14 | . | CASSRLGTGCVQYF | TGTGCCAGCAGTCGACTTGGGACAGGGTGTGTGCAGTACTTC
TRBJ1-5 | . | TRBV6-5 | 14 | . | CASRKTDSNQPQHF | TGTGCCAGCAGAAAGACAGATAGCAATCAGCCCCAGCATTTT
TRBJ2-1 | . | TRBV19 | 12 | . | CASSIDYYEQFF | TGTGCCAGTAGTATCGACTATTATGAGCAGTTCTTC
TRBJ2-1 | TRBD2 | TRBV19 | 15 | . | CASSILAGASDEQFF | TGTGCCAGTAGTATATTGGCGGGAGCGTCTGATGAGCAGTTCTTC
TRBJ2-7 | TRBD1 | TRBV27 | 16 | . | CASSPRQGHSSYEQYF | TGTGCCAGCAGTCCCAGACAGGGACACAGCTCCTACGAGCAGTACTTC
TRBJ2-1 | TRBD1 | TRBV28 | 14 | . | CASSPGTVYNEQFF | TGTGCCAGCAGTCCCGGGACAGTCTACAATGAGCAGTTCTTC
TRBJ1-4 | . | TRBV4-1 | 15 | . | CASSHPVKTNEKLFF | TGCGCCAGCAGCCACCCAGTGAAAACTAATGAAAAACTGTTTTTT
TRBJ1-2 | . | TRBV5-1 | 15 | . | CASSLVDGANYGYTF | TGCGCCAGCAGCTTGGTTGACGGAGCTAACTATGGCTACACCTTC
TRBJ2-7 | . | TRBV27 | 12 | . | CASEGPLGEQYF | TGTGCCAGCGAGGGCCCACTGGGAGAGCAGTACTTC
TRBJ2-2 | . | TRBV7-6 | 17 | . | CASSLQPEGSRTGELFF | TGTGCCAGCAGCTTACAACCGGAGGGCTCGAGGACCGGGGAGCTGTTTTTT
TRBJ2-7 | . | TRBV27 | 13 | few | CASSLFSNYEQYF | TGTGCCAGCAGTTTATTTTCCAACTACGAGCAGTACTTC
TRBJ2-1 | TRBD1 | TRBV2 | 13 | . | CASQGTAYNEQFF | TGTGCCAGTCAAGGGACAGCTTACAATGAGCAGTTCTTC
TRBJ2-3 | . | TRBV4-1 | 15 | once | CASSQDISGTDTQYF | TGCGCCAGCAGCCAAGATATTAGCGGTACAGATACGCAGTATTTT
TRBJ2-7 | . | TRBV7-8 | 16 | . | CASSFGSLAQSYEQYF | TGTGCCAGCAGCTTCGGGAGTCTCGCACAGTCCTACGAGCAGTACTTC
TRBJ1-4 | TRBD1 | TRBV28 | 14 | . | CASSMTGGDGKLFF | TGTGCCAGCAGTATGACAGGGGGCGATGGAAAACTGTTTTTT
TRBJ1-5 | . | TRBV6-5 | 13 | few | CASSLRGYQPQHF | TGTGCCAGCAGTTTAAGGGGGTATCAGCCCCAGCATTTT
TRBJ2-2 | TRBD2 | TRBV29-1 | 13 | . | CSVVGGETGELFF | TGCAGCGTTGTGGGGGGGGAAACCGGGGAGCTGTTTTTT
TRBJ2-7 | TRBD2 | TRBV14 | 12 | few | CASGGGPYEQYF | TGTGCCAGCGGGGGAGGGCCCTACGAGCAGTACTTC
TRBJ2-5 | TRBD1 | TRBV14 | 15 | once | CASSSDRNTRETQYF | TGTGCCAGCAGCTCGGACAGGAATACGAGGGAGACCCAGTACTTC
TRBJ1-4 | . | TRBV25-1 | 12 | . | CASSERAGKLFF | TGTGCCAGCAGTGAGAGGGCTGGAAAACTGTTTTTT
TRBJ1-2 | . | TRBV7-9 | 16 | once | CASSLDSDRANYGYTF | TGTGCCAGCAGCTTAGACTCGGACAGAGCTAACTATGGCTACACCTTC
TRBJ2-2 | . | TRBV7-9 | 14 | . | CASSLPTGLGELFF | TGTGCCAGCAGCTTACCAACAGGGCTGGGGGAGCTGTTTTTT
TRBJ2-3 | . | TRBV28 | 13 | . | CASISSGTDTQYF | TGTGCCAGCATTTCCTCGGGGACAGATACGCAGTATTTT
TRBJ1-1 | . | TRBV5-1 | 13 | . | CASSSGLNTEAFF | TGCGCCAGCAGTTCGGGATTGAACACTGAAGCTTTCTTT
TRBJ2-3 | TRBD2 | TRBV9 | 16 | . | CASSVVLAGGVNTQYF | TGTGCCAGCAGCGTAGTGCTAGCGGGAGGGGTCAATACGCAGTATTTT
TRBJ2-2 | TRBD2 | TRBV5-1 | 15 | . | CASSFREGHTGELFF | TGCGCCAGCAGCTTCAGGGAGGGCCATACCGGGGAGCTGTTTTTT
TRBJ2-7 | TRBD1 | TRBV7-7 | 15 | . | CASSISRTGENEQYF | TGTGCTAGCAGTATCTCTCGGACAGGGGAGAACGAGCAGTACTTC
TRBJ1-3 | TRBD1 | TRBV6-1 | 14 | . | CASRDRGSGNTIYF | TGTGCCAGCAGGGACAGGGGAAGTGGAAACACCATATATTTT
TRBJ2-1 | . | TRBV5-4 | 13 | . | CASSFDGINEQFF | TGTGCCAGCAGTTTCGACGGGATTAATGAGCAGTTCTTC
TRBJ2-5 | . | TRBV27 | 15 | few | CASSLFLSGQETQYF | TGTGCCAGCAGTTTATTTCTTAGCGGCCAAGAGACCCAGTACTTC
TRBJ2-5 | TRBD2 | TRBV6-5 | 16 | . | CASSSSGRAVQETQYF | TGTGCCAGCAGTTCTAGCGGGAGGGCCGTCCAAGAGACCCAGTACTTC
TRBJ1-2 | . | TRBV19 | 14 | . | CASSMVQTNYGYTF | TGTGCCAGTAGTATGGTTCAGACTAACTATGGCTACACCTTC
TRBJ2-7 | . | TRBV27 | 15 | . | CASSWGGGTSYEQYF | TGTGCCAGCAGTTGGGGGGGAGGGACATCCTACGAGCAGTACTTC
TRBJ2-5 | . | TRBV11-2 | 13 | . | CASSPAHRETQYF | TGTGCCAGCAGCCCCGCCCACCGGGAGACCCAGTACTTC
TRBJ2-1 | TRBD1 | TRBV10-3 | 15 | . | CAINPGTAKGNEQFF | TGTGCCATCAACCCCGGGACAGCAAAAGGGAATGAGCAGTTCTTC
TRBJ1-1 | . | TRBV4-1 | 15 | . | CASSQESARDTEAFF | TGCGCCAGCAGCCAAGAATCGGCACGGGACACTGAAGCTTTCTTT
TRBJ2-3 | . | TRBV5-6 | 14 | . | CASSSLYEKDTQYF | TGTGCCAGCAGCTCCCTTTACGAGAAGGATACGCAGTATTTT
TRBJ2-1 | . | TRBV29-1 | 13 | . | CSVEAGSYNEQFF | TGCAGCGTTGAGGCGGGCTCCTACAATGAGCAGTTCTTC
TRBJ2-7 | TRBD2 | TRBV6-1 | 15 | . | CASRERLAGTYEQYF | TGTGCCAGCAGGGAAAGACTAGCGGGGACCTACGAGCAGTACTTC
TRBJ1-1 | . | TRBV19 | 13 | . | CASSIMTSKEAFF | TGTGCCAGTAGTATAATGACATCGAAGGAAGCTTTCTTT
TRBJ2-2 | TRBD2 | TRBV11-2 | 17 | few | CASHSGSVGPNTGELFF | TGTGCCAGCCATAGCGGGAGTGTAGGTCCGAACACCGGGGAGCTGTTTTTT
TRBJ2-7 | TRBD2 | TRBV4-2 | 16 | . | CASSQDGTSGSYEQYF | TGTGCCAGCAGCCAAGATGGGACTAGCGGGAGTTACGAGCAGTACTTC
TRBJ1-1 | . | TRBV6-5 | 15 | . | CASSEAGFSGTEAFF | TGTGCCAGCAGCGAGGCAGGGTTTTCGGGCACTGAAGCTTTCTTT
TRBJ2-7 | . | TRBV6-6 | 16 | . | CASSYSKEAQGGEQYF | TGTGCCAGCAGTTACTCGAAAGAGGCACAGGGCGGCGAGCAGTACTTC
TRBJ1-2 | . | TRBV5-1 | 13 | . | CASTLYSNYGYTF | TGCGCCAGCACCTTATACAGTAACTATGGCTACACCTTC
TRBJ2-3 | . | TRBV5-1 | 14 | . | CASSPRSGTDTQYF | TGCGCCAGCAGCCCGCGGTCGGGTACAGATACGCAGTATTTT
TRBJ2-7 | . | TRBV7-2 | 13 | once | CASSPLPGSEQYF | TGTGCCAGCAGCCCGCTCCCAGGCAGCGAGCAGTACTTC
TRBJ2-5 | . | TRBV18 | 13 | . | CASSPPGEETQYF | TGTGCCAGCTCACCACCAGGAGAGGAGACCCAGTACTTC
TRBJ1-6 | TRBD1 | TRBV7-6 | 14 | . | CASSLGDSNSPLHF | TGTGCCAGCAGCTTAGGGGACAGCAATTCACCCCTCCACTTT